One sample yielded the 25 T cell receptor beta chains listed below, sequenced in a study of CD8+ T cells in alopecia areata. The authors extracted RNA and reverse transcribed it into cDNA as the sequencing template. The method was immunoSEQ multiplex PCR; TCRdb's version includes in-frame clones alone and lacks a portion of them. The sample shows roughly 120,000 clones, none of them appearing just once. Sequenced: lesional skin. The receptor source for this set is a C3H/HeJ mouse with alopecia areata. Mice of this strain are of MHC haplotype H2-k.

Worth noting for this clone: Mouse names are used for the genes. From the germline J gene comes the end of the CDR3, since the read stops 4 residues before it. The J gene is TRBJ2-4, the V gene TRBV1, with 7 bases aligning to TRBD1. This CDR3 spans 14 amino acids. Germline values: CDR1 NSQYPW, CDR2 LRSPGD (reference sequence). The CDR3 loop reads CTCTPQTGRNTLYF. The DNA read from the CDR3 is TGCACCTGCACCCCTCAGACAGGGAGAAAC.

This clone has only a few counts. The gene symbols are mouse symbols. The read comes to an end 4 residues before the CDR3 does, leaving the germline J gene to fill in the end. The rearrangement joins TRBV13-3 to TRBJ2-4, with 7 bases matching TRBD2. With 4 bases clipped from V and 3 bases from J, the junction kept 5 bases outside the gene matches. The germline V gene encodes CDR1 NNHDY and CDR2 SYVADS. The CDR3 runs 14 residues. This chain's CDR3 is CASSLPGLQNTLYF. CDR3 DNA, as far as it was read: TGTGCCAGCAGTCTCCCGGGACTGCAAAAC.

Worth noting for this clone: Germline and genes: mouse. Read sequence stops 4 residues before the CDR3 end, and the germline J gene provides the missing end. The J gene is TRBJ2-1, the V gene TRBV17; 9 nucleotides agree with TRBD2. The germline V gene has CDR1 MNHDT and CDR2 YYDKIL. The CDR3 runs to 14 residues. V shed 5 bases, J shed 4 bases, and the junction held 3 bases outside the gene matches. The sequenced part of the CDR3 DNA is TGTGCTAGCAGTCTACTGGGGGGTTATGCT. Its protein product is CASSLLGGYA. The entire CDR3 is CASSLLGGYAEQFF.

This clone has just a few counts. Mouse germline and gene names are used. The CDR3 DNA, read in part, is TGTGCCAGCACCCGGGACTGGGGCAGCTCCTAT. Its protein product is CASTRDWGSSY. The complete CDR3 sequence is CASTRDWGSSYEQYF. The genes are TRBV19 and TRBJ2-7, with TRBD2 matching 10 bases. The sequenced fragment ends 4 residues before the CDR3 boundary, so the rest is inferred from the germline J gene. The V gene end was trimmed by 6 bases and the J gene end by 0 bases; junction bases not matched to a gene: 6. The germline V gene has CDR1 FNHDT and CDR2 SITEND (reference sequence). The CDR3 totals 15 residues.

This clone turned up a few times. Here the gene names and germline are mouse. The missing CDR3 end, 4 residues past where the read stops, is filled in from the germline J gene. The gene calls are TRBV19 and TRBJ2-2; TRBD1 is a possible D gene (5 bases). The CDR3 has 14 residues. Germline lookup yields CDR1 FNHDT and CDR2 SITEND (reference sequence). Trimming removed 3 bases at V and 6 bases at J, with 12 bases between. The CDR3 sequence: CASSTIQGSGQLYF. The covered CDR3 bases are TGTGCCAGCAGTACAATCCAGGGTTCCGGG.

Relative to its sample, this clone is medium-sized. Genes here carry mouse names. The CDR3 end falls 4 residues outside the read, so it is completed with the germline J gene. The chain carries TRBV13-3 and TRBJ1-1; 9 nucleotides agree with TRBD1. Germline CDR1 reads NNHDY; CDR2 reads SYVADS. The CDR3 is made up of 15 amino acids. Trimming took 0 bases from V and 0 from J; bases not matched to a gene: 0. CDR3 loop: CASSDGDRANTEVFF. The sequenced part of the CDR3 DNA is TGTGCCAGCAGTGATGGGGACAGGGCAAACACA.

This clone has just a few counts. The gene symbols are mouse symbols. From the germline J gene comes the end of the CDR3, since the read stops 4 residues before it. Other DNA sequences from this sample encode an identical CDR3 as well. This chain links TRBV31 with TRBJ1-2; the D gene is possibly TRBD1 (5 bases). Per germline, CDR1 GKSSPN and CDR2 SITVG. The CDR3 sequence is 13 residues long. The ends were cut back, 0 bases at V and 2 bases at J, with 7 bases in the middle. CDR3 sequence reads: CAWSLSGNSDYTF. CDR3 bases read: TGTGCCTGGAGTCTATCAGGGAACTCC.

As to this clone: Gene names denote mouse genes. The read gets to within 4 residues of the CDR3 end, and the germline J gene fills in the rest. V usage is TRBV13-3 and J usage is TRBJ1-4; the match to TRBD1 covers 8 bases. Germline V gene sequence: CDR1 NNHDY, CDR2 SYVADS. The junction had 4 bases not matched to a gene; V was cut back by 7 bases and J by 2 bases. The CDR3 is 14 residues long. This CDR3 reads CASGTGGSNERLFF. CDR3 DNA, as far as it was read: TGTGCCAGCGGAACAGGGGGATCCAACGAA.

This clone was counted at least ten times. Mouse germline and gene names are used. The CDR3 end falls 4 residues outside the read, so it is completed with the germline J gene. The chain couples TRBV13-3 to TRBJ2-3; 7 bases agree with TRBD1. The germline gives CDR1 NNHDY, CDR2 SYVADS. V shed 0 bases and J 0 bases; nucleotides not matched to a gene: 7. The CDR3 extends over 17 amino acids. This CDR3 is CASSDATGDTSAETLYF. The part of the CDR3 DNA that was read is TGTGCCAGCAGTGATGCAACAGGGGACACTAGTGCAGAA.

Notes on this clone: The genes are named according to mouse. The CDR3 loop is CTCSGGTGYEQYF. The CDR3 DNA, read in part, is TGCACCTGCAGTGGAGGGACTGGCTAT. The chain carries TRBV1 and TRBJ2-7, with 8 bases lining up with TRBD2. The read ends 4 residues before the CDR3 terminus; that terminus is restored from the germline J gene. CDR3 length: 13 amino acids. Germline V gives CDR1 NSQYPW, CDR2 LRSPGD (reference sequence). J was trimmed by 3 bases and V by 4 bases; bases with no gene match: 2. Variable domain in full (rest from reference TRBV1 and TRBJ2-7): VTLLEQNPRWRLVPRGQAVNLRCILKNSQYPWMSWYQQDLQKQLQWLFTLRSPGDKEVKSLPGADYLATRVTDTELRLQVANMSQGRTLYCTCSGGTGYEQYFGPGTRLTVL.

This clone was found a few times. Genes and germline come from the mouse. The CDR3 is CASSLTGTSAETLYF. The covered CDR3 bases are TGTGCCAGCAGCCTGACTGGGACTAGTGCAGAA. The chain has TRBV13-3 and TRBJ2-3, with 7 bases matching TRBD2. The read terminates 4 residues ahead of where the CDR3 ends, so the germline J gene completes it. Trimming removed 5 bases from V and 0 bases from J; junction bases left unmatched: 6. This CDR3 is built from 15 residues. Germline V gives CDR1 NNHDY, CDR2 SYVADS.

This clone showed up just a few times. Gene names refer to mouse genes. This CDR3 is CASSDRGLGAYAEQFF. The part of the CDR3 DNA that was read is TGTGCCAGCAGTGATAGGGGACTGGGCGCCTATGCT. This chain joins TRBV13-3 and TRBJ2-1, with 9 bases matching TRBD2. Read sequence stops 4 residues before the CDR3 end, and the germline J gene provides the missing end. The CDR3 contains 16 residues. V was pared by 1 base and J by 3 bases, with 5 bases of the junction left unmatched. Germline CDR1 NNHDY, CDR2 SYVADS.

Notes on this clone: The germline and genes are mouse ones. The observed sequence ends 4 residues before the CDR3 terminus, with the missing tail filled in from the germline J gene. The gene calls are TRBV19 and TRBJ1-1; no reliable D call. CDR3 length: 13 residues. The V gene lost 5 bases and the J gene lost 0 bases, with 8 bases spanning the gap. Germline CDR1 FNHDT, CDR2 SITEND (reference sequence). CDR3 sequence reads: CASRTNANTEVFF. The sequenced CDR3 bases are TGTGCCAGCAGGACAAATGCAAACACA.

Worth noting for this clone: Gene names and germline match the mouse. Read coverage stops 4 residues before the CDR3 terminus; the germline J gene supplies the remainder. The genes are TRBV14 and TRBJ2-2, with D hard to call. This CDR3 region has 13 residues. Germline CDR1 and CDR2: SGHDT and FRDEAV. V was pared by 5 bases and J by 3 bases, with 8 bases between. CDR3 amino acids: CASRHADTGQLYF. The DNA read from the CDR3 is TGTGCCAGCAGACACGCGGACACCGGG.

The sample holds many counts of this clone. Germline and genes here are mouse. The CDR3 end falls 4 residues outside the read, so it is completed with the germline J gene. The chain employs TRBV13-3 and TRBJ2-3, with 12 positions matching TRBD1. Looked up from germline, CDR1 is NNHDY and CDR2 is SYVADS. The CDR3 covers 16 residues. V was clipped by 3 bases and J by 3 bases; unmatched bases: 5. The CDR3 protein is CASSGGTGGAAETLYF. The sequenced CDR3 bases are TGTGCCAGCAGTGGGGGGACAGGGGGCGCCGCAGAA.

This clone was observed many times. Gene names denote mouse genes. The CDR3 extends 4 residues past the end of the read, so its final part is completed from the germline J gene. This chain connects TRBV13-3 to TRBJ2-1; D is undetermined. Germline V lookup: CDR1 NNHDY, CDR2 SYVADS. This CDR3 region has 15 residues. The V and J ends lost 1 base and 0 bases respectively, with 8 bases between them. The sequenced part of the CDR3 DNA is TGTGCCAGCAGTGATCTCAGAAATAACTATGCT. Translated, it gives CASSDLRNNYA. The CDR3, in full, reads CASSDLRNNYAEQFF.

Regarding this clone: Mouse gene names and germline throughout. The read is 4 residues too short to cover the CDR3 end, so that end is filled in from the germline J gene. J is TRBJ2-3 and V is TRBV13-3; a weak D match, TRBD2 (6 bases). Trimming shortened V by 7 bases and J by 4 bases, and 10 bases separated the two germline ends. CDR1 and CDR2 (germline): NNHDY, SYVADS. CDR3 length: 12 residues. Incomplete CDR3 DNA: TGTGCCAGCGGGGGACTTTCAGAA. Protein: CASGGLSE. The complete CDR3 sequence is CASGGLSETLYF.

As concerns this clone: At residue 11, TCRdb's protein is not the same as the translated DNA, so the protein here was read from the DNA. Gene names and germline match the mouse. The CDR3 end falls 3 residues outside the read, so it is completed with the germline J gene. This chain joins TRBV1 and TRBJ1-6, with D tentatively TRBD1 (6 bases). TRBJ1-6 is treated as an ORF (open reading frame) with a function not yet certain. This CDR3 comprises 14 residues. Trimming cost V 6 bases and J 5 bases, with 11 bases left between them. Germline CDR1 and CDR2: NSQYPW and LRSPGD (reference sequence). The chain's CDR3 is CTCSGTMNNSPLYF. The CDR3 bases that were read are TGCACCTGCAGCGGGACAATGAATAATTCGCCC.

In its sample, this clone was seen a few times. The listed genes are named as in mouse. The read falls 4 residues short of the CDR3 end, and the missing part is taken from the germline J gene. This chain uses TRBV13-2 with TRBJ2-7, with 13 bases identical to TRBD2. V dropped 2 bases and J dropped 2; count of bases not matched to a gene: 7. Germline CDR1 and CDR2: NNHNN and SYGAGS (reference sequence). This CDR3 region has 17 residues. CDR3 DNA, as far as it was read: TGTGCCAGCGGTGAAGGGGACTGGGGGGGTCGGACCTAT. This translates into CASGEGDWGGRTY. From start to end, the CDR3 is CASGEGDWGGRTYEQYF.

With respect to this clone: Mouse germline and gene names are used. The read halts 4 residues ahead of the CDR3 end, with the missing end drawn from the germline J gene. This chain uses TRBV31 with TRBJ2-7; 13 bases agree with TRBD2. The CDR3 consists of 16 residues. Germline lookup yields CDR1 GKSSPN and CDR2 SITVG. The CDR3 bases that were read are TGTGCCTGGAGTCCATCCGGGACTGGGGGGGTTTAT. Translating gives CAWSPSGTGGVY. The full CDR3 sequence reads CAWSPSGTGGVYEQYF.

This clone was detected many times. These gene names are mouse names. The CDR3 extends 4 residues past the end of the read, so its final part is completed from the germline J gene. The V and J genes are TRBV13-3 and TRBJ2-5; D uncertain. CDR1 is NNHDY, CDR2 SYVADS, per germline. This CDR3 is 13 amino acids long. V was clipped by 3 bases and J by 2 bases, with 7 bases between them. The sequenced CDR3 bases are TGTGCCAGCAGTGTCGAGGTCCAAGAC. Translation gives CASSVEVQD. From start to end, the CDR3 is CASSVEVQDTQYF.

This clone was seen a few times. The gene names here belong to mouse. The read terminates 4 residues ahead of where the CDR3 ends, so the germline J gene completes it. The rearrangement uses TRBV19 and TRBJ2-5, with 10 nucleotides matching TRBD2. V gave up 1 base and J gave up 3 bases; unmatched junction bases: 5. CDR1 and CDR2 (germline): FNHDT, SITEND (reference sequence). The length of the CDR3 is 16 residues. CDR3 sequence reads: CASSISQGLGQDTQYF. Partial CDR3 DNA: TGTGCCAGCAGTATATCCCAGGGACTGGGGCAAGAC.

This clone occurred a few times. The genes and germline here are from mouse. The CDR3 extends 4 residues past the end of the read, so its final part is completed from the germline J gene. Within the sample, other DNA sequences also encode this same CDR3. The rearrangement links TRBV19 to TRBJ2-5; perhaps TRBD2 as D (6 bases). V lost 2 bases to trimming and J lost 3 bases, with 10 bases between them. This CDR3 has 14 residues. Germline V gene data show CDR1 as FNHDT and CDR2 as SITEND (reference sequence). The CDR3 spells CASSIRLVQDTQYF. CDR3 bases read: TGTGCCAGCAGTATCCGACTGGTTCAAGAC. The variable domain in full, with the rest retrieved from reference TRBV19 and TRBJ2-5, is GGIITQTPKFLIGQEGQKLTLKCQQNFNHDTMYWYRQDSGKGLRLIYYSITENDLQKGDLSEGYDASREKKSSFSLTVTSAQKNEMAVFLCASSIRLVQDTQYFGPGTRLLVL.

This clone came up many times. Gene names are mouse gene names. CDR3 DNA, as far as it was read: TGTGCCAGCAGGACAGGGATGGCT. Amino acids: CASRTGMA. The complete CDR3 reads CASRTGMAEQFF. This sequence joins TRBV13-3 and TRBJ2-1; 7 bases map to TRBD1. Read coverage stops 4 residues before the CDR3 terminus; the germline J gene supplies the remainder. From germline, CDR1 is NNHDY and CDR2 SYVADS. This CDR3 is 12 amino acids long.

This clone occurred many times. Germline and genes: mouse. The read terminates 4 residues ahead of where the CDR3 ends, so the germline J gene completes it. This chain connects TRBV13-3 to TRBJ1-4, with a possible D match to TRBD1 (5 bases). The ends were cut back, 0 bases at V and 3 bases at J, with 9 bases in the middle. The CDR3 is 15 residues long. Germline V CDR1 and CDR2: NNHDY, SYVADS. The DNA read from the CDR3 is TGTGCCAGCAGTGATGGAGACAGAACCAACGAA. It is translated as CASSDGDRTNE. The whole CDR3 sequence reads CASSDGDRTNERLFF.